This TCR beta chain was profiled in a study of blood T cell repertoires in COVID-19. Study information: The United States, Italy and Spain provided the acute and convalescent COVID-19 samples. From T cells, B-cell-depleted T cells, or PBMCs came the material, which was cDNA or gDNA.

In germline, CDR1 is MGHDK, CDR2 SYGVNS. The V end lost 2 bases, the J end lost 7 bases, and 12 bases lay between the germline ends. CDR3 length: 14 residues. Authors' data handling: Reference gene primer amplification gave estimated nucleated cell counts. Data came from immunoSEQ multiplex PCR; TCRdb stores just in-frame clones and leaves some out. The V and J calls and clone size were taken over from that table, and D and trimming were inferred from the DNA. The sample consists of some 120,000 clones, 69% of them appearing once. The sample comprised peripheral blood. This receptor was identified in a woman between 65 and 79 years old with acute or convalescent COVID-19. The chain has TRBV25-1 and TRBJ2-1; a weak D match, TRBD2 (6 bases). The CDR3 loop reads CASSEAGSDNEQFF. CDR3 sequence (DNA): TGTGCCAGCAGTGAAGCGGGGTCGGATAATGAGCAGTTCTTC.